Below are 32 T cell receptor beta chains sequenced from a single sample in a study of T cell responses to AZD1222 COVID-19 vaccine. Sequenced by immunoSEQ multiplex PCR; TCRdb stores in-frame clones only, minus some. The sample holds tens of thousands of clones; just over 85% are singletons and the top ten take roughly 6%. Specimen: peripheral blood, collected on day 0 of AZD1222 vaccination. The receptors stem from an adult in good health.

The CDR3 DNA reads as TGTGCCAGCAGCCAAGACGGCGGGAGGGGAGATACGCAGTATTTT. Translation gives CASSQDGGRGDTQYF. The rearrangement joins TRBV3-1 (or the pseudogene TRBV3-2) to TRBJ2-3; TRBD2 matches 9 bases. Trimming cost V 0 bases and J 5 bases; bases outside gene matches: 3. CDR1 is LGHDT and CDR2 is YNNKEL in the germline V gene (reference sequence). The CDR3 is 15 residues long.

CDR3 loop: CASSVSLNTGELFF. The CDR3 nucleotides are TGTGCCAGCAGCGTAAGTCTCAACACCGGGGAGCTGTTTTTT. The chain employs TRBV9 and TRBJ2-2, with D uncertain. The CDR3 is 14 amino acids. Trimming pared 1 base from V and 2 bases from J, leaving 6 bases between. CDR1 and CDR2 from the germline V gene are SGDLS and YYNGEE.

The gene calls are TRBV12-3 or TRBV12-4 and TRBJ2-1; D unresolved. Trimming took off 8 bases at V and 6 bases at J, with 8 bases between the two ends. The length of the CDR3 is 11 residues. Here the CDR3 reads CASSWGNEQFF. In DNA form, the CDR3 reads TGTGCCAGCTCCTGGGGCAATGAGCAGTTCTTC.

The J gene is TRBJ2-3, the V gene TRBV2; D unresolved. The V and J ends lost 9 bases and 7 bases respectively, with 11 bases between them. Germline assignment: CDR1 SNHLY and CDR2 FYNNEI. This CDR3 has 11 residues. The CDR3 region has the DNA TGTGCCAGTGGCGTGGAGAATACGCAGTATTTT. Translated: CASGVENTQYF.

This clone was counted only a few times. V and J are TRBV18 and TRBJ2-2; TRBD2 might be the D (7 bases). The V gene's germline CDR1 is KGHSH and CDR2 LQKENI. CDR3 length: 16 amino acids. V was pared by 0 bases and J by 4 bases, with 12 bases between. CDR3: CASSPPAGASTGELFF. DNA for the CDR3: TGTGCCAGCTCACCACCGGCGGGGGCGAGCACCGGGGAGCTGTTTTTT.

The chain links TRBV3-1 (or the pseudogene TRBV3-2) to TRBJ2-3; 8 bases match TRBD2. Germline lookup yields CDR1 LGHDT and CDR2 YNNKEL (reference sequence). This CDR3 is 15 amino acids long. After removal of 2 bases from V and 5 bases from J, the junction contained 6 bases not matched to a gene. CDR3 amino acids: CASSQFQLAVDTQYF. For the CDR3, the DNA is TGTGCCAGCAGCCAATTCCAACTAGCGGTAGATACGCAGTATTTT.

At least ten counts were recorded for this clone. The chain joins TRBV7-9 to TRBJ2-2; 12 bases are shared with TRBD2. Germline V gene sequence: CDR1 SEHNR, CDR2 FQNEAQ (reference sequence). The CDR3 has 18 amino acids. V was clipped by 5 bases and J by 1 base; unmatched bases: 8. Here the CDR3 reads CASSDTSGGPKNTGELFF. The CDR3 DNA sequence: TGTGCCAGCAGCGACACTAGCGGGGGGCCAAAGAACACCGGGGAGCTGTTTTTT.

The chain has TRBV7-6 and TRBJ2-2; 9 nucleotides align to TRBD2. The CDR3 extends over 16 amino acids. The V segment lost 0 bases and the J segment 6 bases; nucleotides outside the gene matches: 5. Germline V CDR1 and CDR2: SGHVS, FNYEAQ. The CDR3 region has the DNA TGTGCCAGCAGCTTAGCGGTGGCTAGCGGGGCCGGGGAGCTGTTTTTT. Residues: CASSLAVASGAGELFF.

The chain is built from TRBV11-3 and TRBJ2-2; 13 bases align to TRBD2. Germline V gives CDR1 SGHNT, CDR2 YENEEA. This CDR3 has 18 amino acids. Losses at the gene ends were 1 base for V and 4 bases for J; bases not matched to a gene: 6. CDR3 amino acids: CASSLASRLAGGTGELFF. The CDR3 region has the DNA TGTGCCAGCAGCTTAGCCTCGAGACTAGCGGGGGGCACCGGGGAGCTGTTTTTT.

The V call is TRBV5-6, the J call TRBJ1-2; D possibly corresponds to TRBD1 (6 bases). Germline-derived CDR1 and CDR2 are SGHDT and YYEEEE. The length of the CDR3 is 14 residues. Trimming removed 4 bases at V and 4 bases at J, with 14 bases between. Written as DNA, the CDR3 is TGTGCCAGCAGCCCTCAACAGGGTAGCTATGGCTACACCTTC. Protein product: CASSPQQGSYGYTF.

The chain uses TRBV3-1 (or the pseudogene TRBV3-2) and TRBJ1-1; a possible D gene is TRBD1 (5 bases). Germline CDR1 reads LGHDT; CDR2 reads YNNKEL (reference sequence). The length of the CDR3 is 14 residues. V lost 0 bases, J lost 6 bases, and 11 bases lay in between. The CDR3 region has the DNA TGTGCCAGCAGCCAAGACAGGGATACTTCTGAAGCTTTCTTT. It yields the protein CASSQDRDTSEAFF.

CDR3 amino acids: CASSLGQTEAFF. CDR3 DNA: TGTGCCAGCAGCCTGGGGCAGACTGAAGCTTTCTTT. The chain recombines TRBV3-1 (or the pseudogene TRBV3-2) with TRBJ1-1, with D perhaps matching TRBD1 (5 bases). The germline CDR1 and CDR2 sequences are LGHDT and YNNKEL (reference sequence). The CDR3 has 12 residues. Between the trimmed V and J ends, which lost 4 bases and 5 bases, there was a span of 8 bases.

The rearrangement uses TRBV13 and TRBJ2-7; maybe TRBD2 (6 bases). Trimming removed 4 bases at V and 2 bases at J, with 9 bases between. Germline-derived CDR1 and CDR2 are PRHDT and FYEKMQ (reference sequence). This CDR3 spans 13 amino acids. The CDR3 reads CASSSRGTYEQYF. In DNA, the CDR3 is TGTGCCAGCAGCTCCCGGGGGACCTACGAGCAGTACTTC.

The genes are TRBV2 and TRBJ2-4; 12 bases map to TRBD1. The length of the CDR3 is 18 residues. Losses at the gene ends were 2 bases for V and 2 bases for J; bases not matched to a gene: 7. Germline V CDR1 and CDR2: SNHLY, FYNNEI. CDR3 sequence: CASSESGQGAKTKNIQYF. In nucleotides, the CDR3 is TGTGCCAGCAGTGAATCGGGACAGGGGGCGAAAACCAAAAACATTCAGTACTTC.

The rearrangement joins TRBV27 to TRBJ2-3; 9 bases agree with TRBD1. The length of the CDR3 is 15 residues. V was pared by 6 bases and J by 7 bases, with 11 bases of the junction left unmatched. Germline V CDR1 and CDR2: MNHEY, SMNVEV (reference sequence). Here the CDR3 reads CASSPGQGIFNTQYF. The CDR3 DNA is TGTGCCAGCAGCCCGGGACAGGGAATCTTTAATACGCAGTATTTT.

The chain employs TRBV6-6 and TRBJ2-7; D is possibly TRBD1 (6 bases). This CDR3 is built from 13 residues. The germline V gene has CDR1 MNHNY and CDR2 SVGAGI (reference sequence). V shed 5 bases and J shed 2 bases, with 10 bases lying between them. Here the CDR3 DNA reads TGTGCCAGCAGTCCCGGGACAACCTACGAGCAGTACTTC. As protein: CASSPGTTYEQYF.

The chain links TRBV7-8 to TRBJ1-1; 9 positions agree with TRBD1. With V trimmed by 5 bases and J by 5 bases, 3 bases remained unmatched. The V gene's germline CDR1 is SGHVS and CDR2 FQNEAQ. This CDR3 is built from 13 residues. The CDR3 reads CASSSGQGTEAFF. The CDR3 bases are TGTGCCAGCAGCAGCGGACAGGGGACTGAAGCTTTCTTT.

This clone was observed a single time. This chain connects TRBV2 to TRBJ2-2, with TRBD2 matching 11 bases. With V trimmed by 10 bases and J by 0 bases, 10 bases remained unmatched. The CDR3 loop spans 17 amino acids. Germline assignment: CDR1 SNHLY and CDR2 FYNNEI. The CDR3 protein is CATRLAGRASNTGELFF. CDR3 DNA: TGTGCCACCAGACTAGCGGGGAGAGCGTCGAACACCGGGGAGCTGTTTTTT.

This chain connects TRBV18 to TRBJ2-5; 8 bases fit TRBD2. The J segment lost 5 bases and the V segment lost 3 bases, leaving 17 bases of the junction unmatched. The germline CDR1 and CDR2 sequences are KGHSH and LQKENI. This CDR3 has 18 amino acids. As DNA, the CDR3 is TGTGCCAGCTCACCCCCGGGGGGGGCCGAACGCCTCTATGAGACCCAGTACTTC. Its protein is CASSPPGGAERLYETQYF.

This clone has only one observation. The chain uses TRBV5-1 and TRBJ2-7, with D unresolved. Germline CDR1 SGHRS, CDR2 YFSETQ. This CDR3 has 13 residues. Between the trimmed V and J ends, which lost 4 bases and 3 bases, there was a span of 11 bases. The CDR3 protein is CASSLTRNYEQYF. The CDR3 DNA reads TGCGCCAGCAGCCTGACAAGAAACTACGAGCAGTACTTC.

The chain uses TRBV27 and TRBJ1-1; the D is unclear. V shed 3 bases and J shed 3 bases, with 11 bases lying between them. CDR3 length equals 14 residues. In germline, CDR1 is MNHEY, CDR2 SMNVEV (reference sequence). For the CDR3, the DNA is TGTGCCAGCAGTTTGTTTGAGAAGTACACTGAAGCTTTCTTT. It encodes CASSLFEKYTEAFF.

V is TRBV7-2 and J is TRBJ1-2; TRBD1 agrees at 8 bases. The length of the CDR3 is 13 residues. Germline CDR1 is SGHTA and CDR2 is FQGNSA. Trimming removed 5 bases from V and 6 bases from J; junction bases left unmatched: 5. The CDR3 DNA follows: TGTGCCAGCAGCCACGGGACAGGTGATGGCTACACCTTC. This gives the protein CASSHGTGDGYTF.

This chain uses TRBV5-4 with TRBJ1-6, with TRBD1 matching over 8 bases. Per germline, CDR1 SGHNT and CDR2 YYREEE (reference sequence). The CDR3 sequence is 18 residues long. V lost 3 bases and J lost 4; bases outside the gene matches: 12. CDR3 residues: CASSSKTGQVFYNSPLHF. In DNA, the CDR3 is TGTGCCAGCAGCTCGAAAACGGGACAGGTCTTTTATAATTCACCCCTCCACTTT.

In DNA, the CDR3 is TGTGCCAGCTCACCACCAGGGCAGGGCGAGCAGTACTTC. Translating it yields CASSPPGQGEQYF. This chain joins TRBV18 and TRBJ2-7; TRBD1 might be the D (5 bases). The CDR3 runs to 13 residues. The germline V and J ends were trimmed by 0 bases and 6 bases, with 9 bases remaining between them. CDR1 is KGHSH and CDR2 is LQKENI in the germline V gene.

V usage is TRBV21-1 and J usage is TRBJ1-4; the table's TRBD1 call for D was not verified on the DNA. TRBV21-1 is reported as a pseudogene. This CDR3 spans 19 amino acids. The chain's CDR3 is CASSKEDVDRGRTNEKLFF. The CDR3 coding sequence is TGTGCCAGCAGCAAAGAAGATGTGGACAGGGGGAGAACTAATGAAAAACTGTTTTTT.

The chain couples TRBV9 to TRBJ2-3; 11 nucleotides match TRBD2. This CDR3 has 17 amino acids. Trimming removed 2 bases from V and 3 bases from J; junction bases left unmatched: 8. The germline CDR1 and CDR2 sequences are SGDLS and YYNGEE. The DNA for the CDR3 is TGTGCCAGCAGCGTTAATCTAGCGGGAGGTAGGACAGATACGCAGTATTTT. It codes for CASSVNLAGGRTDTQYF.

The chain has TRBV4-1 and TRBJ2-2; 7 bases match TRBD2. Germline CDR1 is MGHRA and CDR2 is YSYEKL. This CDR3 region has 16 residues. The V and J ends lost 1 base and 0 bases, in that order; junction bases with no gene match: 2. For the CDR3, the DNA is TGCGCCAGCAGCCAAGTTCTAGCGGCGAACACCGGGGAGCTGTTTTTT. Translation: CASSQVLAANTGELFF.

The V and J genes are TRBV5-6 and TRBJ2-2, with TRBD1 matching over 10 bases. Looked up from germline, CDR1 is SGHDT and CDR2 is YYEEEE. The V gene end was trimmed by 5 bases and the J gene end by 4 bases; junction bases not matched to a gene: 5. This CDR3 is built from 15 residues. The CDR3 is CASSFGTGATGELFF. The CDR3 DNA is TGTGCCAGCAGTTTCGGGACAGGGGCCACCGGGGAGCTGTTTTTT.

V usage is TRBV30 and J usage is TRBJ1-4, with TRBD1 matching over 10 bases. The CDR3 has 12 amino acids. Germline CDR1 GTSNPN, CDR2 SVGIG (reference sequence). The trim removed 8 bases at V and 4 bases at J, leaving 1 base unmatched. CDR3 coding DNA: TGTGCCGGACAGGGGGGTAATGAAAAACTGTTTTTT. It specifies CAGQGGNEKLFF.

The CDR3 DNA is TGTGCCAGTAGTATAGGGGACACCTTGAACACTGAAGCTTTCTTT. Encoded protein: CASSIGDTLNTEAFF. The gene calls are TRBV19 and TRBJ1-1; possible D gene TRBD1, 6 bases. The V gene lost 1 base and the J gene lost 0 bases, with 9 bases spanning the gap. This CDR3 is 15 amino acids long. Germline CDR1 LNHDA, CDR2 SQIVND (reference sequence).

The chain has TRBV3-1 (or the pseudogene TRBV3-2) and TRBJ2-3, with D perhaps matching TRBD1 or TRBD2 (7 bases each). The CDR3 is made up of 16 amino acids. The V end lost 4 bases, the J end lost 5 bases, and 19 bases lay between the germline ends. CDR1 and CDR2 from the germline V gene are LGHDT and YNNKEL (reference sequence). Written as DNA, the CDR3 is TGTGCCAGCAGCCCCCGGGGAGGGGGCGGATTAGATACGCAGTATTTT. Protein: CASSPRGGGGLDTQYF.

CDR3 nucleotide sequence: TGCGCCAGCAGCACCCTTGGAGGGAGCCAAGCTTTCTTT. This sequence encodes CASSTLGGSQAFF. The chain combines TRBV4-3 with TRBJ1-1; D remains ambiguous. Germline V lookup: CDR1 LGHNA, CDR2 YSLEER. The CDR3 totals 13 residues. V was cut by 5 bases and J by 9 bases, with 16 bases left in between.